These 26 T cell receptor beta chains were sequenced from one sample in a study of cytomegalovirus exposure and HLA in healthy donors. A multiplex PCR was run with 60 Vbeta primers and 13 Jbeta primers. Generated by immunoSEQ multiplex PCR, the TCRdb table keeps only in-frame clones and is missing some. The data contain some 130,000 clones, over 70% of them singletons. The specimen sequenced was PBMCs. The receptor set was obtained from a woman between 40 and 50 years old in good health and CMV-seronegative.

The chain recombines TRBV5-1 with TRBJ2-3; 8 bases align to TRBD2. Losses at the gene ends were 0 bases for V and 7 bases for J; bases not matched to a gene: 13. There are 17 residues in the CDR3. Germline assignment: CDR1 SGHRS and CDR2 YFSETQ. CDR3 coding DNA: TGCGCCAGCAGCTTGGCTTCGGCGGGGGGCCCGGGGAATACGCAGTATTTT. The encoded protein is CASSLASAGGPGNTQYF.

The chain combines TRBV11-3 with TRBJ1-2; the D gene is possibly TRBD1 (5 bases). CDR3 size: 15 residues. The germline CDR1 and CDR2 sequences are SGHNT and YENEEA. V lost 7 bases and J lost 1, with 16 bases in between. The CDR3, as DNA: TGTGCCAGCACTAAGAAGGGCACAGGTAACTATGGCTACACCTTC. Protein sequence: CASTKKGTGNYGYTF. The whole variable domain, remainder taken from reference TRBV11-3 and TRBJ1-2, is EAGVVQSPRYKIIEKKQPVAFWCNPISGHNTLYWYLQNLGQGPELLIRYENEEAVDDSQLPKDRFSAERLKGVDSTLKIQPAELGDSAVYLCASTKKGTGNYGYTFGSGTRLTVV.

This sequence joins TRBV25-1 and TRBJ2-7, with a tentative D call TRBD2 (6 bases). The CDR3 is made up of 11 amino acids. V was cut by 6 bases and J by 10 bases, with 13 bases left in between. Germline V gene data show CDR1 as MGHDK and CDR2 as SYGVNS. As DNA, the CDR3 is TGTGCCAGCAGGGCCGGGGGACCTCAGTACTTC. It encodes CASRAGGPQYF.

The CDR3 here is CASSQEPNRVDEKLFF. For the CDR3, the DNA is TGCGCCAGCAGCCAAGAACCGAACAGGGTTGATGAAAAACTGTTTTTT. The chain couples TRBV4-1 to TRBJ1-4; TRBD1 might be the D (6 bases). Germline-derived CDR1 and CDR2 are MGHRA and YSYEKL. CDR3 length: 16 residues. Deletions cut 0 bases from V and 6 bases from J, with 14 bases between.

The chain is built from TRBV19 and TRBJ1-2; 8 bases line up with TRBD1. Germline CDR1 and CDR2: LNHDA and SQIVND (reference sequence). The CDR3 contains 12 residues. Trimming took 9 bases from V and 4 from J; bases not matched to a gene: 4. CDR3 protein: CASQTGGYGYTF. The CDR3 DNA reads TGTGCCAGCCAAACAGGGGGCTATGGCTACACCTTC.

The chain employs TRBV19 and TRBJ2-1; 8 nucleotides align to TRBD2. The CDR3 has 16 amino acids. Per the germline V gene, CDR1 is LNHDA and CDR2 is SQIVND (reference sequence). J was trimmed by 0 bases and V by 3 bases; bases with no gene match: 4. The CDR3 loop reads CASSIFGRVSYNEQFF. Here the CDR3 DNA reads TGTGCCAGTAGTATTTTCGGGAGGGTCTCCTACAATGAGCAGTTCTTC.

CDR3 coding DNA: TGTGCCAGCAGCTTGGGCCCCGGAGGGGATACGCAGTATTTT. This codes for CASSLGPGGDTQYF. This chain uses TRBV5-8 with TRBJ2-3, with D possibly being TRBD2 (6 bases). Trimming cost V 0 bases and J 6 bases, with 11 bases left between them. Per germline, CDR1 SGHTS and CDR2 YDEGEE. CDR3 length equals 14 residues.

The genes are TRBV5-1 and TRBJ2-1; 10 bases are a match to TRBD2. After removal of 0 bases from V and 6 bases from J, the junction contained 3 bases not matched to a gene. The V gene's germline CDR1 is SGHRS and CDR2 YFSETQ. The CDR3 is 15 amino acids. The CDR3 here is CASSLVRLAGNEQFF. Here the CDR3 DNA reads TGCGCCAGCAGCTTGGTGAGACTAGCGGGCAATGAGCAGTTCTTC.

This rearrangement joins TRBV28 to TRBJ1-3; D is perhaps TRBD1 (6 bases). Between the trimmed V and J ends, which lost 4 bases and 2 bases, there was a span of 6 bases. Germline V gene sequence: CDR1 MDHEN, CDR2 SYDVKM. The CDR3 has 13 residues. DNA of the CDR3: TGTGCCAGCAGTTCAGGGGCTGGAAACACCATATATTTT. Amino acids: CASSSGAGNTIYF.

This clone showed up just once. The chain combines TRBV5-1 with TRBJ2-5; 9 bases map to TRBD1. Trimming took 4 bases from V and 5 from J; bases not matched to a gene: 9. Per germline, CDR1 SGHRS and CDR2 YFSETQ. The CDR3 length is 15 residues. The CDR3 DNA follows: TGCGCCAGCAGCACCCCGGGACAGGGTGGGGAGACCCAGTACTTC. Amino acids: CASSTPGQGGETQYF.

The genes are TRBV7-3 and TRBJ2-3; D is uncertain. The CDR3 runs 13 residues. Germline V gene lookup returns CDR1 SGHTA and CDR2 FQGTGA. V lost 2 bases to trimming and J lost 6 bases, with 9 bases between them. As DNA, the CDR3 is TGTGCCAGCAGCTTAGGTCTGAGGGATACGCAGTATTTT. Translation: CASSLGLRDTQYF.

The CDR3 loop is CASSLGPGYEQFF. Here the CDR3 DNA reads TGTGCCAGCAGTTTAGGCCCGGGGTATGAGCAGTTCTTC. The J gene is TRBJ2-1, the V gene TRBV28; weak D call: TRBD2 (5 bases). The CDR3 contains 13 residues. Trimming stripped 2 bases from V and 8 bases from J, with 10 bases between. CDR1 and CDR2 from the germline V gene are MDHEN and SYDVKM.

The chain joins TRBV7-8 to TRBJ1-5; no firm D call. CDR1 and CDR2 from the germline V gene are SGHVS and FQNEAQ. This CDR3 spans 13 amino acids. V was clipped by 1 base and J by 10 bases, with 11 bases between them. CDR3 region: CASSLVAPSPQHF. The CDR3 nucleotides read TGTGCCAGCAGCTTAGTTGCGCCATCCCCCCAGCATTTT.

The chain carries TRBV27 and TRBJ2-5, with TRBD2 identical over 7 bases. Germline CDR1 MNHEY, CDR2 SMNVEV (reference sequence). V was pared by 2 bases and J by 0 bases, with 3 bases of the junction left unmatched. The CDR3 consists of 15 residues. CDR3 amino acids: CASSLLAEYQETQYF. The CDR3 DNA reads TGTGCCAGCAGTTTACTAGCGGAGTACCAAGAGACCCAGTACTTC.

V gene TRBV6-6 combines with J gene TRBJ1-1; D uncertain. CDR3 length: 15 residues. The germline gives CDR1 MNHNY, CDR2 SVGAGI (reference sequence). Trimming cost V 6 bases and J 0 bases, with 14 bases left between them. The CDR3 loop is CASRNGDGLNTEAFF. DNA for the CDR3: TGTGCCAGCAGGAACGGAGATGGCTTGAACACTGAAGCTTTCTTT.

Regarding this clone: Other DNA sequences of this sample code for an identical CDR3. The gene calls are TRBV11-3 and TRBJ1-1; 8 bases line up with TRBD1. The V segment lost 5 bases and the J segment 1 base; nucleotides outside the gene matches: 3. CDR3 length: 14 residues. From germline, CDR1 is SGHNT and CDR2 YENEEA. As DNA, the CDR3 is TGTGCCAGCAGCCCCGGACAGGGGAACACTGAAGCTTTCTTT. This encodes CASSPGQGNTEAFF.

The chain combines TRBV6-5 with TRBJ1-4; D uncertain. The V end was cut by 5 bases, the J end by 10 bases, with 11 bases between. Germline values: CDR1 MNHEY, CDR2 SVGAGI. CDR3 size: 12 residues. The CDR3 region is CASSDVAGKLFF. The CDR3 bases are TGTGCCAGCAGTGACGTGGCGGGAAAACTGTTTTTT.

This chain connects TRBV6-1 to TRBJ1-1; D ambiguous. The germline gives CDR1 MNHNS, CDR2 SASEGT. V gave up 4 bases and J gave up 7 bases, with 10 bases separating them. The CDR3 is made up of 12 amino acids. In DNA form, the CDR3 reads TGTGCCAGCAGTGGTCGGTTAAGTGAAGCTTTCTTT. Translated, it gives CASSGRLSEAFF.

The genes are TRBV6-5 and TRBJ1-1; 8 positions match TRBD1. Per the germline V gene, CDR1 is MNHEY and CDR2 is SVGAGI. The CDR3 is 11 amino acids. With V trimmed by 7 bases and J by 9 bases, 4 bases remained unmatched. CDR3 sequence: CASNNRGKAFF. The CDR3 DNA reads TGTGCCAGCAACAACAGGGGGAAAGCTTTCTTT.

In nucleotides, the CDR3 is TGTGCCAGCAGCTTCCTAGCGGGGGCCTCCACAGATACGCAGTATTTT. Residues: CASSFLAGASTDTQYF. The chain links TRBV7-2 to TRBJ2-3, with 10 positions matching TRBD2. J gave up 2 bases and V 3 bases, and 5 bases lay outside the gene matches. Per germline, CDR1 SGHTA and CDR2 FQGNSA. The CDR3 runs to 16 residues.

The J gene is TRBJ2-7, the V gene TRBV28; D unresolved. The CDR3 length is 15 residues. Per germline, CDR1 MDHEN and CDR2 SYDVKM. Trimming removed 8 bases from V and 6 bases from J, with 23 bases in between. The CDR3 loop is CASQTPSSFLFEQYF. Here the CDR3 DNA reads TGTGCCAGCCAGACTCCCTCTTCGTTCCTTTTCGAGCAGTACTTC.

The rearrangement joins TRBV15 to TRBJ2-1, with 11 bases fitting TRBD2. Trimming cost V 1 base and J 6 bases; bases outside gene matches: 2. Germline loops: CDR1 LNHNV, CDR2 YYDKDF (reference sequence). CDR3 length equals 15 residues. The CDR3 nucleotides read TGTGCCACCAGCAGAGTAGCGGGAGGGGTCAATGAGCAGTTCTTC. This codes for CATSRVAGGVNEQFF.

The chain combines TRBV2 with TRBJ2-7, with D tentatively TRBD2 (6 bases). The CDR3 is 12 amino acids. Trimming took 8 bases from V and 4 from J, leaving 12 bases between them. Germline CDR1 SNHLY, CDR2 FYNNEI. The CDR3 loop is CASGTPWYEQYF. In nucleotides, the CDR3 is TGTGCCAGCGGGACTCCCTGGTACGAGCAGTACTTC.

The rearrangement links TRBV9 to TRBJ2-3; D possibly corresponds to TRBD1 (6 bases). The CDR3 covers 16 residues. Trimming pared 4 bases from V and 0 bases from J, leaving 15 bases between. CDR1 is SGDLS and CDR2 is YYNGEE in the germline V gene. CDR3 DNA: TGTGCCAGCAGCCCCCGGACAGACCTTAGCACAGATACGCAGTATTTT. Encoded protein: CASSPRTDLSTDTQYF.

This chain connects TRBV6-1 to TRBJ2-1; 8 nucleotides match TRBD2. V gave up 1 base and J gave up 7 bases; unmatched junction bases: 15. The germline V gene has CDR1 MNHNS and CDR2 SASEGT. The CDR3 loop spans 18 amino acids. CDR3 sequence reads: CASSEVGLAGRGRNEQFF. The CDR3 DNA reads TGTGCCAGCAGTGAAGTAGGGTTAGCGGGACGGGGTCGGAATGAGCAGTTCTTC.

The rearrangement joins TRBV4-2 to TRBJ1-1; possible D gene TRBD1, 5 bases. Trimming shortened V by 3 bases and J by 3 bases, and 11 bases separated the two germline ends. Per the germline V gene, CDR1 is LGHNA and CDR2 is YNFKEQ. This CDR3 region has 14 residues. In DNA, the CDR3 is TGTGCCAGCAGCCATCGGGGGGGAGACACTGAAGCTTTCTTT. Protein product: CASSHRGGDTEAFF.